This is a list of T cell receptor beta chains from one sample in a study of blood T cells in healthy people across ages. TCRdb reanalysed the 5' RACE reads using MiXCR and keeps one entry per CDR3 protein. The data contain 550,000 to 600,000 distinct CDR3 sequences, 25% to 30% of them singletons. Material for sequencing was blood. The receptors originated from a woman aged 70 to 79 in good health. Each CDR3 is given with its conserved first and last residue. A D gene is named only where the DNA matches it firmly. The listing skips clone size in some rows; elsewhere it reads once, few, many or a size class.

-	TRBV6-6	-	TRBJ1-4	CASRERANEKLFF	TGTGCCAGCCGGGAGCGGGCTAATGAAAAACTGTTTTTT
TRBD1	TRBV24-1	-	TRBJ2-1	CATSVTGGFNEQFF	TGTGCCACCAGTGTGACAGGGGGCTTCAATGAGCAGTTCTTC
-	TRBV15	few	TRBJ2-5	CATTPRGHQETQYF	TGTGCCACTACCCCTCGGGGGCACCAAGAGACCCAGTACTTC
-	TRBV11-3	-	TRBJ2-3	CASNRKGADTQYF	TGTGCCAGCAACCGTAAGGGAGCAGATACGCAGTATTTT
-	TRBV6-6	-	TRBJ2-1	CASKGAGGYNEQFF	TGTGCCAGCAAGGGGGCGGGGGGATACAATGAGCAGTTCTTC
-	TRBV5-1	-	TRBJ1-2	CASSGTSGNYGYTF	TGCGCCAGCAGTGGGACGTCGGGGAACTATGGCTACACCTTC
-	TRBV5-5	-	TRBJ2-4	CASRISGTTAKNIQYF	TGTGCCAGCAGGATCTCCGGGACAACCGCCAAAAACATTCAGTACTTC
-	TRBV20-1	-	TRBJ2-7	CSASAPSRDEQYF	TGCAGTGCTAGCGCCCCCAGCAGAGACGAGCAGTACTTC
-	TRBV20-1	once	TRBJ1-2	CSARPPGGLSYGYTF	TGCAGTGCTAGACCCCCCGGGGGGCTTAGCTATGGCTACACCTTC
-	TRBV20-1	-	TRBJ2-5	CSARDPRRQETQYF	TGCAGTGCTAGAGATCCAAGGAGACAAGAGACCCAGTACTTC
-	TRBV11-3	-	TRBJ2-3	CASSLGTPGHTDTQYF	TGTGCCAGCAGCTTAGGGACCCCAGGCCACACAGATACGCAGTATTTT
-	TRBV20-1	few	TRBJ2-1	CSAGKTGYSEQFF	TGCAGTGCTGGAAAAACGGGGTACAGTGAGCAGTTCTTC
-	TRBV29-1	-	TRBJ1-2	CSASRGGRGTNYGYTF	TGCAGCGCCTCGCGGGGGGGAAGGGGAACTAACTATGGCTACACCTTC
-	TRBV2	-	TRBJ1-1	CASSVHSTEAFF	TGTGCCAGCAGTGTCCACTCCACCGAAGCTTTCTTT
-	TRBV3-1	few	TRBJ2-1	CASSQEGSGSSSYNEQFF	TGTGCCAGCAGCCAAGAAGGCTCAGGTTCGAGCTCCTACAATGAGCAGTTCTTC
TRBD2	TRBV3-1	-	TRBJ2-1	CASSHLAGGPDEQFF	TGTGCCAGCAGCCATCTAGCGGGGGGGCCCGATGAGCAGTTCTTC
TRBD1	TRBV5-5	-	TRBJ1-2	CASSLRGTTYGYTF	TGTGCCAGCAGCCTCAGGGGGACTACCTATGGCTACACCTTC